A selection of T cell receptor beta chains follows, all from one sample in a study of cytomegalovirus exposure and HLA in healthy donors. The table came from immunoSEQ multiplex PCR; TCRdb's copy has only in-frame clones and leaves some out. The table includes about 75,000 clones, approximately 82% detected once. The specimen sequenced was PBMCs. The receptors come from a man in his sixties or seventies in good health and CMV-seropositive. CDR3s include the opening cysteine and the closing phenylalanine or tryptophan. The order of the fields is D gene, clone size, J gene, V gene, CDR3 protein, CDR3 DNA. D genes are given only for firm matches. Clone sizes are given selectively: once, few, many, or a class where the clone is expanded.

>-|-|TRBJ2-3|TRBV27
CASSSPGTDTQYF
TGTGCCAGCAGTTCCCCCGGGACAGATACGCAGTATTTT
>-|-|TRBJ2-1|TRBV4-1
CASSQDAGGAYNEQFF
TGCGCCAGCAGCCAAGATGCGGGCGGGGCTTACAATGAGCAGTTCTTC
>-|-|TRBJ2-7|TRBV18
CASSQGTLAYEQYF
TGTGCCAGCTCACAGGGGACATTAGCCTACGAGCAGTACTTC
>TRBD1|-|TRBJ2-1|TRBV5-8
CASRDRGKHEQFF
TGTGCCAGCAGGGACAGGGGGAAGCATGAGCAGTTCTTC
>TRBD1|once|TRBJ1-5|TRBV5-4
CASSLGGTGSQPQHF
TGTGCCAGCAGCCTGGGCGGGACAGGGTCTCAGCCCCAGCATTTT
>TRBD1|-|TRBJ2-1|TRBV7-3
CASSPGQGIGHNEQFF
TGTGCCAGCAGCCCCGGACAGGGGATAGGCCACAATGAGCAGTTCTTC
>-|-|TRBJ2-1|TRBV29-1
CSVGPGDRNEQFF
TGCAGCGTAGGTCCAGGGGACCGCAATGAGCAGTTCTTC
>-|-|TRBJ2-5|TRBV9
CASSVASSPPETQYF
TGTGCCAGCAGCGTAGCTAGCAGTCCACCAGAGACCCAGTACTTC
>-|-|TRBJ1-4|TRBV6-6
CASSYLGSEKLFF
TGTGCCAGCAGTTACTTGGGCTCTGAAAAACTGTTTTTT
>-|-|TRBJ2-7|TRBV5-1
CASSFYPDIVNEQYF
TGCGCCAGCAGCTTTTACCCGGACATCGTAAACGAGCAGTACTTC
>-|-|TRBJ2-7|TRBV2
CASRDSSIYEQYF
TGTGCCAGCCGGGATTCATCAATCTACGAGCAGTACTTC
>TRBD1|-|TRBJ2-7|TRBV18
CASSLQGQGLYEQYF
TGTGCCAGCTCACTACAGGGACAGGGTCTATACGAGCAGTACTTC
>-|-|TRBJ2-1|TRBV29-1
CSVETLAASSYNEQFF
TGCAGCGTTGAAACCCTAGCAGCCAGCTCCTACAATGAGCAGTTCTTC
>-|-|TRBJ1-6|TRBV5-1
CASSFRPNSPLHF
TGCGCCAGCAGCTTCAGGCCCAATTCACCCCTCCACTTT
>TRBD1|-|TRBJ1-4|TRBV6-6
CASSYGQAGQGEKLFF
TGTGCCAGCAGTTACGGACAGGCCGGACAGGGGGAAAAACTGTTTTTT
>-|-|TRBJ2-7|TRBV18
CASSPPAGTYEQYF
TGTGCCAGCTCCCCCCCCGCGGGAACCTACGAGCAGTACTTC
>-|once|TRBJ1-2|TRBV11-2
CASSAIRHRHGYTF
TGTGCCAGCAGCGCGATACGACACCGCCATGGCTACACCTTC
>-|-|TRBJ2-5|TRBV5-4
CASSGGVSGQETQYF
TGTGCCAGCAGCGGCGGGGTTTCGGGCCAAGAGACCCAGTACTTC
>-|-|TRBJ2-3|TRBV4-3
CASSQDAGDTQYF
TGCGCCAGCAGCCAAGATGCCGGGGATACGCAGTATTTT
>TRBD1|-|TRBJ1-5|TRBV7-2
CASSSWTGFNQPQHF
TGTGCCAGCAGCTCTTGGACAGGGTTCAATCAGCCCCAGCATTTT
>-|-|TRBJ1-5|TRBV7-2
CASSQVIGETPQHF
TGTGCCAGCAGTCAGGTGATCGGGGAAACGCCCCAGCATTTT
>TRBD2|-|TRBJ2-2|TRBV27
CASSSSGISGGELFF
TGTGCCAGCAGTTCGAGCGGGATATCGGGCGGGGAGCTGTTTTTT